This entry lists 18 T cell receptor beta chains sequenced from one sample in a study of cytomegalovirus exposure and HLA in healthy donors. PCR employed 60 Vbeta and 13 Jbeta primers. Sequencing used immunoSEQ multiplex PCR; TCRdb keeps in-frame clones, though not all of them. The repertoire holds approximately 160,000 clones, with around 80% as singletons. Sequencing was performed on PBMCs. The receptors were gathered from a man aged 40-55 years in good health and CMV-seronegative.

This chain links TRBV5-6 with TRBJ1-2; 8 positions agree with TRBD1. V lost 4 bases to trimming and J lost 4 bases; unmatched junction nucleotides: 12. The length of the CDR3 is 16 residues. Germline-derived CDR1 and CDR2 are SGHDT and YYEEEE. In DNA, the CDR3 is TGTGCCAGCAGCGGACGACAGGGGAAGGACCTCTATGGCTACACCTTC. Its protein is CASSGRQGKDLYGYTF.

V is TRBV7-6 and J is TRBJ2-1; 8 bases line up with TRBD2. CDR1 is SGHVS, CDR2 FNYEAQ, per germline. CDR3 length equals 14 residues. With 1 base clipped from V and 10 bases from J, the junction kept 6 bases outside the gene matches. CDR3 loop: CASSLGVTSDEQFF. Here the CDR3 DNA reads TGTGCCAGCAGCTTAGGGGTGACTAGCGACGAGCAGTTCTTC.

CDR3 coding DNA: TGTGCCAGCAGGGGATTCCGAGCGGGAGAATACAATGAGCAGTTCTTC. Its translation: CASRGFRAGEYNEQFF. The gene calls are TRBV2 and TRBJ2-1, with TRBD2 identical over 8 bases. This CDR3 region has 16 residues. Per germline, CDR1 SNHLY and CDR2 FYNNEI. V was clipped by 6 bases and J by 4 bases; unmatched bases: 11.

The chain joins TRBV30 to TRBJ2-5, with 12 bases matching TRBD2. Looked up from germline, CDR1 is GTSNPN and CDR2 is SVGIG (reference sequence). The CDR3 extends over 17 amino acids. Trimming at V came to 1 base and at J to 4 bases, leaving 10 bases not matched to a gene. CDR3 protein: CAWSDGLAGGPGETQYF. The CDR3 DNA is TGTGCCTGGAGTGACGGCCTAGCGGGAGGGCCCGGAGAGACCCAGTACTTC.

This clone was seen only a few times. The V gene is TRBV7-3, the J gene TRBJ1-3; D is perhaps TRBD1 (5 bases). Germline V CDR1 and CDR2: SGHTA, FQGTGA. With 5 bases removed from V and 0 bases from J, the gap between germline ends came to 14 bases. The CDR3 contains 16 residues. In DNA, the CDR3 is TGTGCCAGCAGCAGCGGGACGGCTGACTCTGGAAACACCATATATTTT. This encodes CASSSGTADSGNTIYF.

This rearrangement joins TRBV10-3 to TRBJ2-1, with 9 bases aligning to TRBD2. Germline lookup yields CDR1 ENHRY and CDR2 SYGVKD. Unmatched junction bases numbered 9, after V lost 5 bases and J lost 4 bases. The CDR3 spans 16 residues. CDR3 bases: TGTGCCATCAGTACGGACTTAGCGGGGGTGTACAATGAGCAGTTCTTC. It specifies CAISTDLAGVYNEQFF.

The J gene is TRBJ1-2, the V gene TRBV5-1; D is unclear. This CDR3 has 12 amino acids. Germline CDR1 and CDR2: SGHRS and YFSETQ. V was shortened by 0 bases and J by 8 bases, with 8 bases between the two germline ends. CDR3 DNA: TGCGCCAGCAGCTTGGAGGGAGGGGGCTACACCTTC. Translated: CASSLEGGGYTF.

Comments on this clone: The junction departs from germline at one end; a sequencing error may be responsible. V and J are TRBV29-1 and TRBJ2-6; a possible D gene is TRBD1 (5 bases). This CDR3 region has 14 residues. From germline, CDR1 is SQVTM and CDR2 ANQGSEA. The CDR3 is CSVTPTSGANGLTF. CDR3 bases: TGCAGCGTTACACCGACCTCTGGGGCCAACGGCCTGACTTTC.

The rearrangement joins TRBV4-2 to TRBJ2-1; the match to TRBD2 covers 7 bases. With 1 base clipped from V and 7 bases from J, the junction kept 7 bases outside the gene matches. The CDR3 is made up of 15 amino acids. Per the germline V gene, CDR1 is LGHNA and CDR2 is YNFKEQ. The CDR3 is CASSQGPWGGNEQFF. The CDR3 bases are TGTGCCAGCAGCCAAGGCCCCTGGGGGGGTAATGAGCAGTTCTTC.

This clone was seen more than once but under ten times. The chain combines TRBV29-1 with TRBJ2-1, with 12 bases lining up with TRBD1. In germline, CDR1 is SQVTM, CDR2 ANQGSEA. The CDR3 has 15 residues. Trimming cost V 6 bases and J 7 bases; bases outside gene matches: 10. CDR3 nucleotides: TGCAGCGTGGCCTCCGGGACAGGGGGCATAAATGAGCAGTTCTTC. As protein: CSVASGTGGINEQFF.

The V gene is TRBV5-4, the J gene TRBJ2-6; 8 nucleotides agree with TRBD2. In germline, CDR1 is SGHNT, CDR2 YYREEE (reference sequence). V trimming: 4 bases; J trimming: 2 bases; junction bases outside the gene matches: 5. CDR3 length: 16 residues. The CDR3, as DNA: TGTGCCAGCAGCCCCTACGGGGGGGCTGGGGCCAACGTCCTGACTTTC. Its protein product is CASSPYGGAGANVLTF. Full variable domain (outside the CDR3, taken from reference TRBV5-4 and TRBJ2-6): ETGVTQSPTHLIKTRGQQVTLRCSSQSGHNTVSWYQQALGQGPQFIFQYYREEENGRGNFPPRFSGLQFPNYSSELNVNALELDDSALYLCASSPYGGAGANVLTFGAGSRLTVL.

This clone came up once. The junction shows a germline mismatch at one end, possibly a read error. The chain employs TRBV5-1 and TRBJ2-7; 12 bases fit TRBD2. Per the germline V gene, CDR1 is SGHRS and CDR2 is YFSETQ. The CDR3 contains 15 residues. CDR3 DNA sequence: TGTGCCAGCAGCCTCAGACTAGCGGGGGCCTACGAGCAGTACTTC. Residues: CASSLRLAGAYEQYF.

The CDR3 DNA is TGTGCCAGCAGCCCCGACGGGGGCTATGGCTACACCTTC. This gives the protein CASSPDGGYGYTF. The rearrangement joins TRBV7-3 to TRBJ1-2; D might be TRBD1 (5 bases). The V gene lost 5 bases and the J gene lost 4 bases, with 11 bases spanning the gap. Germline V gene data show CDR1 as SGHTA and CDR2 as FQGTGA. This CDR3 comprises 13 residues.

V and J are TRBV6-4 and TRBJ1-5; 9 nucleotides agree with TRBD1. Trimming at V came to 9 bases and at J to 5 bases, leaving 17 bases not matched to a gene. Germline assignment: CDR1 MRHNA and CDR2 SNTAGT. The CDR3 spans 17 residues. The CDR3, as DNA: TGTGCCAGTCCTTTAGTCGGGGACAGGGAGGTCCATCAGCCCCAGCATTTT. This codes for CASPLVGDREVHQPQHF.

The rearrangement uses TRBV5-1 and TRBJ2-7; the match to TRBD2 covers 9 bases. The germline CDR1 and CDR2 sequences are SGHRS and YFSETQ. The CDR3 has 16 amino acids. The V segment lost 3 bases and the J segment 5 bases; nucleotides outside the gene matches: 12. The CDR3: CASSSISGSSAHEQYF. As DNA, the CDR3 is TGCGCCAGCAGCTCCATTAGCGGGAGTTCTGCCCACGAGCAGTACTTC.

In DNA form, the CDR3 reads TGTGCCAGCAGTTTACGTCAGGGGGCTGAAGCTTTCTTT. Translation gives CASSLRQGAEAFF. V is TRBV27 and J is TRBJ1-1; the match to TRBD1 covers 7 bases. The CDR3 length is 13 residues. V lost 2 bases to trimming and J lost 6 bases; unmatched junction nucleotides: 3. The V gene's germline CDR1 is MNHEY and CDR2 SMNVEV (reference sequence).

The gene calls are TRBV6-5 and TRBJ2-3; no firm D call. The CDR3 consists of 11 residues. With 0 bases removed from V and 9 bases from J, the gap between germline ends came to 4 bases. Germline loops: CDR1 MNHEY, CDR2 SVGAGI. CDR3: CASSYSSTQYF. The CDR3 DNA follows: TGTGCCAGCAGTTACTCGTCGACGCAGTATTTT.

This chain connects TRBV5-1 to TRBJ2-6; the D is unclear. The germline V and J ends were trimmed by 6 bases and 0 bases, with 7 bases remaining between them. Germline lookup yields CDR1 SGHRS and CDR2 YFSETQ. The CDR3 spans 14 residues. The DNA of the CDR3 is TGCGCCAGCAACATATACTCTGGGGCCAACGTCCTGACTTTC. It yields the protein CASNIYSGANVLTF.